The clone carrying this T cell receptor (beta chain) has only a few counts. This table comes from immunoSEQ multiplex PCR, and its TCRdb copy is limited to in-frame clones, with some not included. The sample gives about 190,000 clones, 84% of which show up once; under 4% is in the top ten. Trimming removed 4 bases at V and 7 bases at J, with 15 bases between. The CDR3 covers 14 residues. Germline CDR1 and CDR2: KGHDR and SFDVKD. This entry is derived from a study of blood T cell repertoires in COVID-19. Study-level background: The origin of the acute and convalescent COVID-19 samples was the United States, Italy and Spain.

Participants had their cohort set by participant-reported clinical history. A COVID-19 case was met by exposed participants within 2 weeks before study entry. V gene TRBV24-1 combines with J gene TRBJ1-2; tentative D call: TRBD1 (6 bases). This receptor was taken from a woman in her 30s who had been exposed to COVID-19. Sequencing was done on a sample of PBMCs or T cells enriched from blood (not recorded which). For the CDR3, the DNA is TGTGCCACCAGTGACTCCCACAGGGATGGTGGCTACACCTTC. Protein: CATSDSHRDGGYTF.